The text below deals with one TCR beta chain. Germline CDR1 SGHRS, CDR2 YFSETQ. The V gene end was trimmed by 3 bases and the J gene end by 1 base; junction bases not matched to a gene: 12. The CDR3 contains 17 residues. The data derive from a study of blood T cell repertoires in COVID-19. Study-wide context: Specimens from acute and convalescent COVID-19 originated in the United States, Italy and Spain. T cells, B-cell-depleted T cells, or PBMCs supplied cDNA or gDNA.

Under the authors' procedure: Reference gene primer amplification gave nucleated cell count estimates. Libraries were prepared by immunoSEQ multiplex PCR; TCRdb keeps only in-frame clonotypes and omits some of them. Clone size and V and J calls were adopted from that table, with D and trimming inferred from the DNA. The table has around 250,000 clones, about 83% seen once. Sequenced: peripheral blood. The clonotype originates from a man older than 75 with acute or convalescent COVID-19. The chain employs TRBV5-1 and TRBJ1-2; 7 bases match TRBD1. CDR3: CASSSGQPAGLNYGYTF. The CDR3 bases are TGCGCCAGCAGCTCGGGACAGCCTGCCGGCCTTAACTATGGCTACACCTTC.